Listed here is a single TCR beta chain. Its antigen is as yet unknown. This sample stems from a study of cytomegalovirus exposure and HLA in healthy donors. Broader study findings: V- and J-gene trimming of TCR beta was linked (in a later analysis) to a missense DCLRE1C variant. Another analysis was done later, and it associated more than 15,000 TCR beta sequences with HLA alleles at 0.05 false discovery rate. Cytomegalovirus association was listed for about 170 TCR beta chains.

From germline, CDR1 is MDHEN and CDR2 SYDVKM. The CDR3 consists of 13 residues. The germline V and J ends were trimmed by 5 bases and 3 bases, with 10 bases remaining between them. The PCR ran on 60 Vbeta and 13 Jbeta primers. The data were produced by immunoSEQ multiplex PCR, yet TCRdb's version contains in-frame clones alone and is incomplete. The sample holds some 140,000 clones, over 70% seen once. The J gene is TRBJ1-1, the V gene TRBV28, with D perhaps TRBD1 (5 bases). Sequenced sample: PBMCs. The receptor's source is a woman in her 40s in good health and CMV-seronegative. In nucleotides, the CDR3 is TGTGCCAGCAGTCCGCGGGGGGACACTGAAGCTTTCTTT. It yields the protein CASSPRGDTEAFF.